This TCR beta chain was found in a study of vaccination effects on CD4 cells after COVID-19. Points from the study as a whole: The post-vaccine spike-reactive clones of convalescents showed a predominance of new vaccine-induced clones.

Viral peptide pool expansion of antigen-specific CD4+ T cells preceded sequencing in the ViraFEST assay. Following 10 days of culture, CD4+ T cells were isolated. By PCR, the person was confirmed to have had SARS-CoV-2 infection between March and December 2020. They grew approximately 2.1 million PBMC in each well, adding about 9.5 IU/ml IL-2 and 7.5 to 10 ug/ml peptides. This clone was observed a handful of times. Its antigen is unidentified. Trimming left V 3 bases short and J 0 bases short, with 8 bases between. This CDR3 has 14 amino acids. The germline V gene encodes CDR1 GTSNPN and CDR2 SVGIG (reference sequence). Sequenced by immunoSEQ multiplex PCR; TCRdb stores in-frame clones only, minus some. The sample shows approximately 29,000 clones, more than 60% of them seen only once.

The material was CD4+ T cells from PBMCs cultured with a peptide pool, obtained before COVID-19 vaccination. The receptor was isolated from a human donor who had a prior SARS-CoV-2 infection. The V gene is TRBV30, the J gene TRBJ1-4; possibly TRBD1 for D (5 bases). CDR3 region: CAWRQAATNEKLFF. CDR3 nucleotide sequence: TGTGCCTGGAGACAGGCTGCAACTAATGAAAAACTGTTTTTT.